The next 28 T cell receptor beta chains were all read from a single sample in a study of beta chain features in type 1 diabetes. Isolated RNA was reverse transcribed in full, so expressed TCRB transcripts were sequenced. Profiling relied on immunoSEQ multiplex PCR, and the TCRdb table lists in-frame clones only, not all of them. The sample contains 140,000 or so clones, about 10% of which appear only once. Sequencing was carried out using naive CD4+ T cells from blood. Source of these receptors: a man aged 18 to 29 in good health.

The table lists this clone with a few counts. V is TRBV21-1 and J is TRBJ2-5; the table's TRBD2 call for D was not verified on the DNA. TRBV21-1 is tagged as a pseudogene. The CDR3 sequence is 15 residues long. The chain's CDR3 is CASSKGHAFGETQYF. The CDR3 region has the DNA TGTGCCAGCAGCAAGGGTCATGCATTCGGGGAGACCCAGTACTTC.

This clone was counted between two and nine times. The CDR3 is CASSLAGRLPSPLHF. The CDR3 nucleotides read TGTGCCAGCAGCTTAGCAGGCAGGTTACCATCACCCCTCCACTTT. This chain uses TRBV7-9 with TRBJ1-6; no clear D. The CDR3 is 15 residues long. The V and J ends lost 0 bases and 10 bases respectively, with 13 bases between them. From germline, CDR1 is SEHNR and CDR2 FQNEAQ (reference sequence).

This chain links TRBV6-5 with TRBJ1-2; D perhaps matches TRBD1 (5 bases). The CDR3 sequence is 12 residues long. With 6 bases removed from V and 7 bases from J, the gap between germline ends came to 12 bases. CDR1 MNHEY and CDR2 SVGAGI come from the germline V gene. CDR3 loop: CASRPQGFGYTF. The CDR3 DNA is TGTGCCAGCAGACCTCAGGGTTTTGGCTACACCTTC.

Only a few counts were recorded for this clone. This sequence joins TRBV2 and TRBJ1-6; D is ambiguous. Germline V gene lookup returns CDR1 SNHLY and CDR2 FYNNEI. The CDR3 length is 16 residues. Trimming took 1 base from V and 2 from J, leaving 9 bases between them. CDR3 DNA sequence: TGTGCCAGCAGTGAAGGGAGAGGGCCCTATAATTCACCCCTCCACTTT. Translating it yields CASSEGRGPYNSPLHF.

The V call is TRBV7-2, the J call TRBJ1-2; D is unclear. Germline V CDR1 and CDR2: SGHTA, FQGNSA. The CDR3 is made up of 12 amino acids. The germline V and J ends were trimmed by 2 bases and 4 bases, with 5 bases remaining between them. In nucleotides, the CDR3 is TGTGCCAGCAGCTTATCCAGCTATGGCTACACCTTC. It specifies CASSLSSYGYTF. The full variable domain, with the rest looked up from reference TRBV7-2 and TRBJ1-2, is GAGVSQSPSNKVTEKGKDVELRCDPISGHTALYWYRQSLGQGLEFLIYFQGNSAPDKSGLPSDRFSAERTGGSVSTLTIQRTQQEDSAVYLCASSLSSYGYTFGSGTRLTVV.

The rearrangement links TRBV12-5 to TRBJ2-1, with 9 bases fitting TRBD1. Germline CDR1 LGHNT, CDR2 FRNRAP. This CDR3 has 14 residues. Trimming took 6 bases from V and 7 from J; bases not matched to a gene: 7. The CDR3 nucleotides are TGTGCTAGTGGATCGGGACAGGGCTGGAATGAGCAGTTCTTC. Translated, it gives CASGSGQGWNEQFF.

This clone occurred a few times. The chain employs TRBV28 and TRBJ1-5; 8 bases match TRBD1. The J segment lost 5 bases and the V segment lost 7 bases, leaving 7 bases of the junction unmatched. Germline CDR1 is MDHEN and CDR2 is SYDVKM. The CDR3 is made up of 14 amino acids. The CDR3 is CASNRQGFDQPQHF. CDR3 sequence (DNA): TGTGCCAGCAATAGACAGGGGTTTGATCAGCCCCAGCATTTT.

The chain combines TRBV30 with TRBJ1-2; D may be TRBD1 (6 bases). V lost 0 bases and J lost 6, with 14 bases in between. Per germline, CDR1 GTSNPN and CDR2 SVGIG (reference sequence). The CDR3 contains 14 residues. CDR3 in DNA: TGTGCCTGGAGTGTTCAAGACAGGCCGGATGGCTACACCTTC. Translated: CAWSVQDRPDGYTF.

The chain links TRBV30 to TRBJ1-5; 7 bases map to TRBD1. V lost 2 bases to trimming and J lost 5 bases; unmatched junction nucleotides: 3. The CDR3 totals 13 residues. Germline lookup yields CDR1 GTSNPN and CDR2 SVGIG (reference sequence). CDR3 region: CAWSPGGDQPQHF. The CDR3 bases are TGTGCCTGGAGTCCAGGGGGAGATCAGCCCCAGCATTTT.

The chain recombines TRBV5-5 with TRBJ1-2, with 9 bases identical to TRBD1. Germline lookup yields CDR1 SGHKS and CDR2 YYEKEE (reference sequence). This CDR3 contains 13 residues. Trimming took 3 bases from V and 5 from J; bases not matched to a gene: 2. The CDR3 loop reads CASSWTGEYGYTF. CDR3 in DNA: TGTGCCAGCAGCTGGACAGGGGAGTATGGCTACACCTTC.

This clone was found a few times. This chain links TRBV2 with TRBJ2-7; 8 bases map to TRBD1. The CDR3 length is 11 residues. Germline CDR1 SNHLY, CDR2 FYNNEI. The junction had 3 bases not matched to a gene; V was cut back by 8 bases and J by 6 bases. CDR3 loop: CASDRGPEQYF. CDR3 coding DNA: TGTGCCAGCGACAGGGGCCCCGAGCAGTACTTC. The whole variable domain, filled in from reference TRBV2 and TRBJ2-7, reads EPEVTQTPSHQVTQMGQEVILRCVPISNHLYFYWYRQILGQKVEFLVSFYNNEISEKSEIFDDQFSVERPDGSNFTLKIRSTKLEDSAMYFCASDRGPEQYFGPGTRLTVT.

This clone was found a few times. This CDR3 is also generated by other DNA sequences in the sample. The rearrangement links TRBV7-2 to TRBJ1-2; weak D call: TRBD1 (5 bases). Germline CDR1 SGHTA, CDR2 FQGNSA. The CDR3 is 14 amino acids. With 5 bases removed from V and 0 bases from J, the gap between germline ends came to 10 bases. As DNA, the CDR3 is TGTGCCAGCAGCAGCAGGGTAGCTAACTATGGCTACACCTTC. This sequence encodes CASSSRVANYGYTF.

The chain is built from TRBV27 and TRBJ2-1; 13 bases are a match to TRBD2. V dropped 0 bases and J dropped 7; count of bases not matched to a gene: 3. The CDR3 spans 16 residues. Per germline, CDR1 MNHEY and CDR2 SMNVEV (reference sequence). The CDR3 DNA is TGTGCCAGCAGTTTATCGACTAGCGGGGGGATTAATGAGCAGTTCTTC. Its translation is CASSLSTSGGINEQFF.

This clone was observed a handful of times. The chain uses TRBV5-1 and TRBJ2-2; D remains unclear. This CDR3 contains 13 residues. V was trimmed by 2 bases and J by 11 bases, leaving 13 bases between them. From germline, CDR1 is SGHRS and CDR2 YFSETQ. DNA of the CDR3: TGCGCCAGCAGCTTAAACATGCAGGCAGAGCTGTTTTTT. Translation: CASSLNMQAELFF.

As to this clone: Other DNA sequences in this sample translate to the same CDR3. The chain has TRBV5-1 and TRBJ1-1; 9 positions agree with TRBD1. Per the germline V gene, CDR1 is SGHRS and CDR2 is YFSETQ. The V segment lost 4 bases and the J segment 5 bases; nucleotides outside the gene matches: 6. The CDR3 length is 14 residues. The CDR3 loop is CASSSGQGRTEAFF. DNA of the CDR3: TGCGCCAGCAGCAGTGGACAGGGGAGGACTGAAGCTTTCTTT.

This clone was observed once. This sequence joins TRBV4-3 and TRBJ2-7, with 12 bases matching TRBD2. The trim removed 1 base at V and 7 bases at J, leaving 5 bases unmatched. The CDR3 contains 15 residues. Germline V CDR1 and CDR2: LGHNA, YSLEER. CDR3 protein: CASSQGTSGEEEQYF. CDR3 DNA: TGCGCCAGCAGCCAAGGGACTAGCGGGGAGGAGGAGCAGTACTTC.

This chain connects TRBV10-2 to TRBJ2-3, with D possibly matching TRBD1 (5 bases). The germline CDR1 and CDR2 sequences are WSHSY and SAAADI. This CDR3 is 12 amino acids long. Trimming removed 8 bases from V and 4 bases from J, with 10 bases in between. The CDR3 loop is CASSGFADTQYF. CDR3 in DNA: TGCGCCAGCTCAGGGTTCGCAGATACGCAGTATTTT.

In this sample, this clone turned up a few times. This rearrangement joins TRBV6-5 to TRBJ2-5, with 8 bases that match TRBD1. The J call is doubtful: the DNA matches TRBJ2-7 better. This CDR3 has 14 amino acids. Germline V lookup: CDR1 MNHEY, CDR2 SVGAGI. In DNA form, the CDR3 reads TGTGCCAGCAGTAACGGACAGGGTTCCTACGAGCAGTACTTC. Translation gives CASSNGQGSYEQYF.

The chain joins TRBV14 to TRBJ2-2; 10 bases align to TRBD2. V lost 6 bases, J lost 3 bases, and 1 base stayed unmatched. In germline, CDR1 is SGHDN, CDR2 FVKESK. The CDR3 sequence is 14 residues long. The CDR3 region is CASRLAGDTGELFF. CDR3 coding DNA: TGTGCCAGCAGGCTAGCGGGGGACACCGGGGAGCTGTTTTTT.

The chain recombines TRBV18 with TRBJ2-2; 12 bases line up with TRBD2. Germline CDR1 reads KGHSH; CDR2 reads LQKENI. The J segment lost 5 bases and the V segment lost 4 bases, leaving 5 bases of the junction unmatched. The CDR3 is made up of 16 amino acids. In DNA form, the CDR3 reads TGTGCCAGCTCACACAGGACTAGCGGGACAACCGGGGAGCTGTTTTTT. Translated: CASSHRTSGTTGELFF.

This clone has just a few counts. CDR3 sequence (DNA): TGTGCCAGCAGTCCCCCGGGACAGGGTTTCGAGCAGTACTTC. Translated, it gives CASSPPGQGFEQYF. This rearrangement joins TRBV6-5 to TRBJ2-7; 9 bases match TRBD1. The CDR3 extends over 14 amino acids. The germline CDR1 and CDR2 sequences are MNHEY and SVGAGI. The J segment lost 6 bases and the V segment lost 5 bases, leaving 8 bases of the junction unmatched.

A few counts support this clone. The genes are TRBV4-2 and TRBJ1-6; 11 nucleotides match TRBD1. Germline V gives CDR1 LGHNA, CDR2 YNFKEQ. This CDR3 comprises 17 residues. V dropped 0 bases and J dropped 6; count of bases not matched to a gene: 4. CDR3: CASSQEDRGLANSPLHF. Written as DNA, the CDR3 is TGTGCCAGCAGCCAAGAGGACAGGGGGCTGGCTAATTCACCCCTCCACTTT.

A few counts support this clone. V is TRBV7-2 and J is TRBJ2-3, with D tentatively TRBD1 (6 bases). Per germline, CDR1 SGHTA and CDR2 FQGNSA. Trimming cost V 5 bases and J 0 bases, with 15 bases left between them. CDR3 length equals 16 residues. The CDR3 region has the DNA TGTGCCAGCAGCATACAGGGCCCGACTAGCACAGATACGCAGTATTTT. Protein product: CASSIQGPTSTDTQYF.

The chain employs TRBV18 and TRBJ1-5; D is unclear. V was clipped by 0 bases and J by 3 bases, with 12 bases between them. The germline V gene encodes CDR1 KGHSH and CDR2 LQKENI. CDR3 size: 16 residues. CDR3 protein: CASSPPRERDNQPQHF. The CDR3 coding sequence is TGTGCCAGCTCACCACCGAGGGAGAGGGACAATCAGCCCCAGCATTTT. Full variable domain (rest looked up from reference TRBV18 and TRBJ1-5): NAGVMQNPRHLVRRRGQEARLRCSPMKGHSHVYWYRQLPEEGLKFMVYLQKENIIDESGMPKERFSAEFPKEGPSILRIQQVVRGDSAAYFCASSPPRERDNQPQHFGDGTRLSIL.

This clone showed up many times. The chain carries TRBV11-2 and TRBJ2-4; TRBD1 is a possible D gene (5 bases). Trimming took 5 bases from V and 0 from J, leaving 14 bases between them. The germline gives CDR1 SGHAT, CDR2 FQNNGV. CDR3 length: 16 amino acids. CDR3: CASSLDSYLAKNIQYF. The CDR3, as DNA: TGTGCCAGCAGCCTTGACAGCTACCTAGCCAAAAACATTCAGTACTTC.

The gene calls are TRBV21-1 and TRBJ1-1; the D segment call TRBD1 is taken from the table without a DNA check. TRBV21-1 is reported as a pseudogene. The CDR3 totals 15 residues. As DNA, the CDR3 is TGTGCCAGCAGGACCAAACAGAAACTGAACACTGAAGCTTTCTTT. It translates to CASRTKQKLNTEAFF.

This clone was observed a handful of times. The V and J genes are TRBV4-2 and TRBJ1-1; D possibly corresponds to TRBD1 (5 bases). CDR1 and CDR2 (germline): LGHNA, YNFKEQ. This CDR3 has 15 residues. V dropped 4 bases and J dropped 5 bases, with 17 bases sitting between them. The CDR3 protein is CASSREGPRWTEAFF. The DNA of the CDR3 is TGTGCCAGCAGCCGAGAGGGGCCCCGATGGACTGAAGCTTTCTTT.

The V call is TRBV6-5, the J call TRBJ1-5; possibly TRBD1 for D (5 bases). This CDR3 has 14 amino acids. The germline CDR1 and CDR2 sequences are MNHEY and SVGAGI. V was trimmed by 2 bases and J by 1 base, leaving 6 bases between them. CDR3 sequence reads: CASSYDRSNQPQHF. CDR3 in DNA: TGTGCCAGCAGTTACGACAGAAGCAATCAGCCCCAGCATTTT.